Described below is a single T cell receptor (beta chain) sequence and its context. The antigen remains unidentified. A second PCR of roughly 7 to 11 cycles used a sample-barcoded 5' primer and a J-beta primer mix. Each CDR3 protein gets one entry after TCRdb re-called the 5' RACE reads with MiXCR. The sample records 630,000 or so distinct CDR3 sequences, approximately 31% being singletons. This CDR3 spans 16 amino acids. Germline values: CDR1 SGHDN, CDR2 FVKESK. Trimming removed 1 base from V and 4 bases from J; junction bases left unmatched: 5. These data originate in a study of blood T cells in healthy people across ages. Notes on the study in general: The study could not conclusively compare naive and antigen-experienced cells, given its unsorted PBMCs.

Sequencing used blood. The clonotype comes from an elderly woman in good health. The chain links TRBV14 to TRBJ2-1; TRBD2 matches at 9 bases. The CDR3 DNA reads TGTGCCAGCAGCCAAGTGGGCGGGGGGGCTTACAATGAGCAGTTCTTC. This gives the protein CASSQVGGGAYNEQFF.